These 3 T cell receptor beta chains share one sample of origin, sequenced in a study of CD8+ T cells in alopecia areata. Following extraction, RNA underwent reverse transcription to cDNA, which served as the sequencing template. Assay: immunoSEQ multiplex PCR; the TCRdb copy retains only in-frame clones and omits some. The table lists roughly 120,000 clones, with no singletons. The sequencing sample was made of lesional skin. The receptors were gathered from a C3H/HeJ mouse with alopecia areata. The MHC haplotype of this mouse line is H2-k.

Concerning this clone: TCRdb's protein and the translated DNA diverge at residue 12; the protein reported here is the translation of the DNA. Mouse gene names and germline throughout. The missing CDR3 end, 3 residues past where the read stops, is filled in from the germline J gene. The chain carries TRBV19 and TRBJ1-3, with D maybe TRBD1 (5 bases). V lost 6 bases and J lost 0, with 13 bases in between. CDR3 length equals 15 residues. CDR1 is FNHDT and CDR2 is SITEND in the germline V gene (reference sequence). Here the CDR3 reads CASNNRGYSGNTLYF. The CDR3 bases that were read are TGTGCCAGCAACAATAGGGGATATTCTGGAAATACG. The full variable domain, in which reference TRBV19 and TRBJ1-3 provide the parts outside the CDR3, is GGIITQTPKFLIGQEGQKLTLKCQQNFNHDTMYWYRQDSGKGLRLIYYSITENDLQKGDLSEGYDASREKKSSFSLTVTSAQKNEMAVFLCASNNRGYSGNTLYFGEGSRLIVV.

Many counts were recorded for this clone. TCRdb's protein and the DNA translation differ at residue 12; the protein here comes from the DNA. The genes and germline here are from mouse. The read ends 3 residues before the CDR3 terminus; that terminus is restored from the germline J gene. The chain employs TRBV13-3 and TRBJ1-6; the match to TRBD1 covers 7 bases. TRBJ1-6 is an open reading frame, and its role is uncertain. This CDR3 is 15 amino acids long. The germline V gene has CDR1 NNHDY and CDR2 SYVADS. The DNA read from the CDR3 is TGTGCCAGCAGCGATGACAGGGAATATAATTCGCCC. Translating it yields CASSDDREYNSP. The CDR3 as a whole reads CASSDDREYNSPLYF.

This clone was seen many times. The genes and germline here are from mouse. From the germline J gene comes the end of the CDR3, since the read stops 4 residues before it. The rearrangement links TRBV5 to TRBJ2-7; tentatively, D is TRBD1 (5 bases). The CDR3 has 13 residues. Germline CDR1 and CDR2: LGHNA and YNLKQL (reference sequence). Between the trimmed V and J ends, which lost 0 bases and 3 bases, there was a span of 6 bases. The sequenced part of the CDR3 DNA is TGTGCCAGCAGCCAAGAGGACAACTAT. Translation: CASSQEDNY. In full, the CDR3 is CASSQEDNYEQYF.